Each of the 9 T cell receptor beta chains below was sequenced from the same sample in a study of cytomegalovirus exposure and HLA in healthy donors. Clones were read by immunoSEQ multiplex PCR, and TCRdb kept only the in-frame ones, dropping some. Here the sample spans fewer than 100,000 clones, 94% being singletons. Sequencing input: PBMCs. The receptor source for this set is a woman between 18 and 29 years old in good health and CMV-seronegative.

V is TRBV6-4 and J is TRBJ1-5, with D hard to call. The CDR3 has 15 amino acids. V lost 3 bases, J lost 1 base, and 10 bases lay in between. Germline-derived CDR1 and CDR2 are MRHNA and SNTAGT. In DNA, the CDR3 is TGTGCCAGCAGTGAATCGGGTGGCAGCAATCAGCCCCAGCATTTT. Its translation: CASSESGGSNQPQHF.

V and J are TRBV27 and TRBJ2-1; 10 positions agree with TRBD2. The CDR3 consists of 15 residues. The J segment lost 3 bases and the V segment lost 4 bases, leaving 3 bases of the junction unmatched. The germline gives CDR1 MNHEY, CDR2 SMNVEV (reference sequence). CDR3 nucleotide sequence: TGTGCCAGCAGTTCGGGACTAGCGTTCTACAATGAGCAGTTCTTC. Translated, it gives CASSSGLAFYNEQFF.

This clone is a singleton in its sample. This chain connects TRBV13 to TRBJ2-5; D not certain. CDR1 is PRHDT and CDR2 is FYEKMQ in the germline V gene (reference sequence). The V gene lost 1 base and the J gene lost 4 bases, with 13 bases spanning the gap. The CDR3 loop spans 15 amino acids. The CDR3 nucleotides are TGTGCCAGCAGCTTAGCAGTAGGTAGCCGAGAGACCCAGTACTTC. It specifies CASSLAVGSRETQYF.

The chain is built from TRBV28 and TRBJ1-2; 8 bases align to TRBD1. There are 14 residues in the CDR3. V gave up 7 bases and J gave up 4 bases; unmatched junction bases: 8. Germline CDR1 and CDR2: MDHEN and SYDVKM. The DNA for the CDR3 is TGTGCCAGCAACACGCAGGGGGCGGGCTATGGCTACACCTTC. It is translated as CASNTQGAGYGYTF.

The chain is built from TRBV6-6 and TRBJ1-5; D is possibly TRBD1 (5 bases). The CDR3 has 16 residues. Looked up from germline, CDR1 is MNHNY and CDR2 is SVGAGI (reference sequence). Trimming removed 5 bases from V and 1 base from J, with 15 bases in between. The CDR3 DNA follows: TGTGCCAGCAGTCGGCCGGGACTTGGAAGCAATCAGCCCCAGCATTTT. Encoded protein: CASSRPGLGSNQPQHF.

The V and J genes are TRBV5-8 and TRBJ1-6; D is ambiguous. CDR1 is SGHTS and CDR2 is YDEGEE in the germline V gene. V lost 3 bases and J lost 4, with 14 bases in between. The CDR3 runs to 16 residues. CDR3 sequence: CASSSKTGAYNSPLHF. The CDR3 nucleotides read TGTGCCAGCAGCTCAAAAACGGGAGCTTATAATTCACCCCTCCACTTT.

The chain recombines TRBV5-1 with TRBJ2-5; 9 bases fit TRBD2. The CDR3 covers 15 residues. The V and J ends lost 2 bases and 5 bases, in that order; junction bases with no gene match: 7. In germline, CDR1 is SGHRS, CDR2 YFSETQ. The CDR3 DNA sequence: TGCGCCAGCAGCTTTATCGGGACTAGCACTGAGACCCAGTACTTC. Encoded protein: CASSFIGTSTETQYF.

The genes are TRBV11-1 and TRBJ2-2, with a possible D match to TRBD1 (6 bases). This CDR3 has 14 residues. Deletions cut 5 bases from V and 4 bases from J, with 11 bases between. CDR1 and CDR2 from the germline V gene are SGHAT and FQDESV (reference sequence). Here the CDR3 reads CASSPGQFTGELFF. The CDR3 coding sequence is TGTGCCAGCAGCCCTGGACAGTTCACCGGGGAGCTGTTTTTT.

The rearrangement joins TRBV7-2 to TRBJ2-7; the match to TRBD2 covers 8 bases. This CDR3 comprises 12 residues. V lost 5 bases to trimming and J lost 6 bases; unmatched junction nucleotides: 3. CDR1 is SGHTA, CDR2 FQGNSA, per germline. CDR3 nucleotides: TGTGCCAGCAGCCGTAGCGGGGCCGAGCAGTACTTC. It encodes CASSRSGAEQYF.